This is a list of T cell receptor beta chains from one sample in a study of T cells after yellow fever vaccination. TCRdb reprocessed the 5' RACE reads via MiXCR and lists one record per CDR3 protein. This table has about 300,000 distinct CDR3 sequences, roughly 7% appearing once. Material: PBMCs, obtained more than 40 days after the first yellow fever vaccination. Every receptor here comes from a man between 18 and 35 years old who received the YFV17D yellow fever vaccine. CDR3s include the opening cysteine and the closing phenylalanine or tryptophan. D genes are given only for firm matches. Only part of the rows carry a size: once, few, many, or a class if the clone is expanded.

NA TRBJ2-5 TRBD1 TRBV5-1 CASSLFSQGQETQYF TGCGCCAGCAGCTTGTTTTCACAGGGGCAAGAGACCCAGTACTTC
many TRBJ2-3 TRBD2 TRBV20-1 CSASPSGGPGDTQYF TGCAGTGCTAGCCCTAGCGGGGGGCCCGGGGATACGCAGTATTTT
NA TRBJ2-4 TRBD2 TRBV6-2/TRBV6-3 CASSYAVAGAKNIQYF TGTGCCAGCAGTTACGCGGTAGCGGGGGCCAAAAACATTCAGTACTTC
many TRBJ2-1 NA TRBV7-9 CASSSRGKRSSYNEQFF TGTGCCAGCAGCTCCCGGGGCAAAAGGTCGTCCTACAATGAGCAGTTCTTC
few TRBJ2-7 NA TRBV12-3/TRBV12-4 CASSFAGAYEQYF TGTGCCAGCAGTTTCGCCGGTGCCTACGAGCAGTACTTC
NA TRBJ1-1 NA TRBV20-1 CSASLGNTEAFF TGCAGTGCTAGTCTTGGGAACACTGAAGCTTTCTTT
NA TRBJ2-5 TRBD1 TRBV7-9 CASSFIGQGRETQYF TGTGCCAGCAGCTTCATCGGACAGGGCAGAGAGACCCAGTACTTC
NA TRBJ1-1 NA TRBV5-1 CASSLGDAVNTEAFF TGCGCCAGCAGCTTGGGCGACGCGGTGAACACTGAAGCTTTCTTT
NA TRBJ2-2 NA TRBV6-5 CASSYPQTNTGELFF TGTGCCAGCAGTTACCCTCAGACGAACACCGGGGAGCTGTTTTTT
few TRBJ2-3 NA TRBV5-4 CASSTRLVTDTQYF TGTGCCAGCAGCACCCGACTAGTAACAGATACGCAGTATTTT
many TRBJ2-1 NA TRBV7-2 CASSQSRDGEQFF TGTGCCAGCAGCCAAAGTAGGGACGGTGAGCAGTTCTTC
few TRBJ2-2 NA TRBV12-3/TRBV12-4 CASTGGTGELFF TGTGCCAGTACCGGGGGCACCGGGGAGCTGTTTTTT
many TRBJ2-3 NA TRBV12-3/TRBV12-4 CASSPSLDTQYF TGTGCCAGCAGCCCCAGTTTAGATACGCAGTATTTT
NA TRBJ2-5 NA TRBV28 CASSSIKRSRGAQETQYF TGTGCCAGCAGTTCTATCAAGCGCTCCAGGGGGGCCCAAGAGACCCAGTACTTC
NA TRBJ2-4 TRBD1 TRBV5-1 CASNWGQGSNIQYF TGCGCCAGCAATTGGGGACAGGGGAGCAACATTCAGTACTTC
NA TRBJ2-3 TRBD2 TRBV20-1 CSAKAGGADTQYF TGCAGTGCAAAAGCGGGGGGCGCAGATACGCAGTATTTT
NA TRBJ1-1 NA TRBV12-3/TRBV12-4 CASSRDRGSTFF TGTGCCAGCAGCCGGGACCGCGGTTCGACTTTCTTT
NA TRBJ2-7 NA TRBV12-5 CASDSPGRIYEQYF TGTGCTAGTGATAGCCCGGGACGGATCTACGAGCAGTACTTC
NA TRBJ2-7 TRBD1 TRBV6-1 CASSEPRGSYKQYF TGTGCCAGCAGTGAACCCAGGGGGTCCTACAAGCAGTACTTC